These T cell receptor beta chains were read from a single sample in a study of glioma-infiltrating T cells after dendritic cell vaccination. Here immunoSEQ multiplex PCR was the method, and the copy in TCRdb shows in-frame clones only, minus some. The data hold roughly 100,000 clones, with about 90% observed a single time. The specimen comprised blood, sampled after dendritic cell vaccination. These receptor sequences come from a human donor with glioblastoma. Both conserved end residues are part of each CDR3. The D gene is left open where the match is weak. Size is omitted from some rows. Given values are once, few, many or a class for expanded clones.

v_call,cdr3_length,d_call,j_call,clone_size,cdr3_aa,cdr3_nt
TRBV5-4,13,TRBD1,TRBJ2-2,-,CASSLRGSGELFF,TGTGCCAGCAGCCTCAGGGGGTCGGGGGAGCTGTTTTTT
TRBV5-1,16,-,TRBJ1-2,-,CASSLTQTTGIYGYTF,TGCGCCAGCAGCTTAACTCAAACCACAGGGATCTATGGCTACACCTTC
TRBV6-1,13,-,TRBJ2-7,few,CASSDPGGWEQYF,TGTGCCAGCAGTGATCCGGGTGGCTGGGAGCAGTACTTC
TRBV4-1,14,-,TRBJ1-1,-,CASSQVIGGKDAFF,TGCGCCAGCAGCCAAGTCATTGGGGGCAAGGATGCTTTCTTT
TRBV6-1,13,-,TRBJ1-4,few,CASSEVGVEKLFF,TGTGCCAGCAGTGAGGTCGGTGTAGAAAAACTGTTTTTT
TRBV10-1,16,TRBD2,TRBJ2-1,-,CASSESLLAGLNEQFF,TGCGCCAGCAGTGAGTCTCTACTAGCGGGGCTAAATGAGCAGTTCTTC
TRBV7-3,15,-,TRBJ2-6,once,CASSLSGAGANVLTF,TGTGCCAGCAGCTTATCAGGGGCTGGGGCCAACGTCCTGACTTTC
TRBV5-1,15,-,TRBJ1-1,few,CASSLPGGSATEAFF,TGCGCCAGCAGCTTGCCCGGCGGAAGCGCCACTGAAGCTTTCTTT
TRBV10-3,16,TRBD2,TRBJ2-3,-,CAISESSGGAVDTQYF,TGTGCCATCAGTGAGTCGAGCGGGGGGGCGGTAGATACGCAGTATTTT
TRBV5-1,16,TRBD2,TRBJ2-1,-,CASSWGTSSVGDEQFF,TGCGCCAGCAGCTGGGGGACTAGCTCGGTTGGGGATGAGCAGTTCTTC
TRBV7-9,14,TRBD1,TRBJ1-2,-,CASSLWDRDYGYTF,TGTGCCAGCAGCCTTTGGGACAGAGACTATGGCTACACCTTC
TRBV10-3,13,-,TRBJ2-7,once,CAISQGGSYEQYF,TGTGCCATCAGTCAGGGGGGTTCCTACGAGCAGTACTTC
TRBV6-5,14,TRBD1,TRBJ2-2,-,CASSHGTATGELFF,TGTGCCAGCAGCCACGGGACAGCCACCGGGGAGCTGTTTTTT
TRBV5-1,13,-,TRBJ1-5,-,CASREGEGQPQHF,TGCGCCAGCAGAGAGGGGGAAGGTCAGCCCCAGCATTTT
TRBV5-5,16,-,TRBJ1-2,-,CASSLAWAGANYGYTF,TGTGCCAGCAGCTTGGCGTGGGCAGGGGCCAACTATGGCTACACCTTC
TRBV7-2,14,-,TRBJ1-1,-,CASTLRGGATEAFF,TGTGCCAGCACCCTTAGGGGGGGGGCCACTGAAGCTTTCTTT
TRBV12-5,16,TRBD2,TRBJ2-1,once,CASGSPGSGDHNEQFF,TGTGCTAGTGGTTCCCCGGGTAGCGGGGACCACAATGAGCAGTTCTTC
TRBV6-5,13,TRBD2,TRBJ2-7,-,CASSTGGAHEQYF,TGTGCCAGCAGCACCGGGGGGGCCCACGAGCAGTACTTC
TRBV7-8,16,-,TRBJ2-6,-,CASRGEGTSGANVLTF,TGTGCCAGCAGGGGTGAGGGCACCTCTGGGGCCAACGTCCTGACTTTC
TRBV5-1,14,-,TRBJ2-7,-,CASSSNRGGYEQYF,TGCGCCAGCAGCTCCAACAGGGGGGGGTACGAGCAGTACTTC
TRBV2,14,-,TRBJ2-7,-,CASTLSASPGEQYF,TGTGCCAGCACCCTGTCGGCCTCGCCGGGGGAGCAGTACTTC
TRBV10-1,15,-,TRBJ2-7,-,CASSEGDRTAYEQYF,TGCGCCAGCAGTGAGGGAGACAGGACCGCCTACGAGCAGTACTTC
TRBV6-5,14,TRBD2,TRBJ2-1,few,CASSGLADYNEQFF,TGTGCCAGCAGTGGACTAGCGGATTACAATGAGCAGTTCTTC